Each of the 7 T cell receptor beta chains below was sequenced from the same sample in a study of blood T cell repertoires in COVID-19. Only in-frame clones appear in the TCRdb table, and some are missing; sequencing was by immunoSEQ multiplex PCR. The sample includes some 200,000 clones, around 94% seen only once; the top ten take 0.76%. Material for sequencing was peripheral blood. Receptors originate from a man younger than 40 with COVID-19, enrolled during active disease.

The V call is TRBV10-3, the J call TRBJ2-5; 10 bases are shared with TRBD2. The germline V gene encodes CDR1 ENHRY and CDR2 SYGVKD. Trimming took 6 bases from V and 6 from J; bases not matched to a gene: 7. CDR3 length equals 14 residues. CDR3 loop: CAIRVAGGCKTQYF. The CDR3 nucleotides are TGTGCCATCAGGGTAGCGGGGGGCTGTAAGACCCAGTACTTC.

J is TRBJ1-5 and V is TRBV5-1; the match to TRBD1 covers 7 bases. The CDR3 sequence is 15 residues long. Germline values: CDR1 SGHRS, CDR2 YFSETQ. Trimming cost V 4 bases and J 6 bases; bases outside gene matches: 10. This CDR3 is CASSPDGQGGQPQHF. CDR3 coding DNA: TGCGCCAGCAGCCCGGATGGGCAGGGGGGTCAGCCCCAGCATTTT.

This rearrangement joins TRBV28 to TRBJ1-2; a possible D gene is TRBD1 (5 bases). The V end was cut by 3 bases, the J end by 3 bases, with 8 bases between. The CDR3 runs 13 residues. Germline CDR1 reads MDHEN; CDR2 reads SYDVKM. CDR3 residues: CASSFGADYGYTF. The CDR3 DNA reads TGTGCCAGCAGTTTTGGGGCCGACTATGGCTACACCTTC.

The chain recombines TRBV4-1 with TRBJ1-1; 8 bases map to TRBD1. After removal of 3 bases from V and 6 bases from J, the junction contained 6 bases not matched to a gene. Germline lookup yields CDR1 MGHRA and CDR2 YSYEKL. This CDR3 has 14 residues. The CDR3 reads CASSQGQAVAEAFF. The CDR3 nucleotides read TGCGCCAGCAGCCAGGGACAGGCGGTGGCTGAAGCTTTCTTT.

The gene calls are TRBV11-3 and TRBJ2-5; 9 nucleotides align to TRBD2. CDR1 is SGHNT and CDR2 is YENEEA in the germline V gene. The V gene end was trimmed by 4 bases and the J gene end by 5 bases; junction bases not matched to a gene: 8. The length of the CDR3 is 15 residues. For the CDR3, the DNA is TGTGCCAGCAGCTATAGCGGGGGAGACTTGGAGACCCAGTACTTC. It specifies CASSYSGGDLETQYF.

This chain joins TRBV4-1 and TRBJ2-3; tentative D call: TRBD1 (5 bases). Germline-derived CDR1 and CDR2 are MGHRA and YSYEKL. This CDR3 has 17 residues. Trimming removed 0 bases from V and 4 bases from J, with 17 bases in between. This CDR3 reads CASSQDDMGPAADTQYF. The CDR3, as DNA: TGCGCCAGCAGCCAAGATGATATGGGGCCCGCCGCAGATACGCAGTATTTT.

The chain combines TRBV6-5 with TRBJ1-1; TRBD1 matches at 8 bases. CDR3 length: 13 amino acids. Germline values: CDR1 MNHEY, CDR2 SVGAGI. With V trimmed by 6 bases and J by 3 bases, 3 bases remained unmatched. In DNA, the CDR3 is TGTGCCAGCAGCTGGACAGGGTACACTGAAGCTTTCTTT. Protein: CASSWTGYTEAFF.